The text below deals with one T cell receptor (beta chain). Antigen: not known. Produced via immunoSEQ multiplex PCR; TCRdb's table is partial and in-frame only. This sample yields 150,000 to 200,000 clones, of which 87% are seen a single time; 2.5% to 3% belongs to the top ten. The CDR3 length is 14 residues. Trimming removed 4 bases from V and 1 base from J, with 10 bases in between. Per the germline V gene, CDR1 is LGHDT and CDR2 is YNNKEL (reference sequence). These data are taken from a study of T cell responses to AZD1222 COVID-19 vaccine. General observations from the study: Increased Spike-specific TCR breadth and depth were observed after two AZD1222 doses. Nearly half of spike-specific TCRs reportedly target unmutated variant regions. Samples come after the peak T cell response, not at day 14. Just a handful of people given AZD1222 tested seropositive at baseline.

This TCR was recovered from an adult in good health. The material was peripheral blood, obtained on day 0 of MenACWY control vaccination. This sequence joins TRBV3-1 (or the pseudogene TRBV3-2) and TRBJ1-2; no clear D gene. The CDR3 loop is CASSRGGNNYGYTF. In DNA form, the CDR3 reads TGTGCCAGCAGCCGGGGTGGAAATAACTATGGCTACACCTTC.